The source of this T cell receptor beta chain is a study of early T cells in non-severe SARS-CoV-2 infection. Study in general: With bulk RNA from unsorted whole blood as input, sequencing yielded unpaired chains. Study-level results: Using VDJdb, the matching emphasized anti-spike CD8 responses while missing private and CD4 specificities.

This clonotype was seen at least ten times. The antigen remains unidentified. The CDR3 spans 14 residues. Germline CDR1 LGHDT, CDR2 YNNKEL (reference sequence). Between the trimmed V and J ends, which lost 0 bases and 2 bases, there was a span of 6 bases. TCRdb re-called the 5' RACE reads through MiXCR, storing one row per CDR3 protein. The repertoire includes 20,000 or so distinct CDR3 sequences, approximately 4.8% of them detected once, and less than 5.5% sits in the top ten. The sequencing input was whole blood. The chain recombines TRBV3-1 with TRBJ2-3; D is uncertain. The receptor was isolated from an adult who was a healthcare worker with PCR-confirmed SARS-CoV-2 infection or an uninfected control (not recorded which). The CDR3 nucleotides are TGTGCCAGCAGCCAAGATGACATCACAGATACGCAGTATTTT. As protein: CASSQDDITDTQYF.